This is a list of T cell receptor beta chains from one sample in a study of blood T cell repertoires in COVID-19. Clones were read by immunoSEQ multiplex PCR, and TCRdb kept only the in-frame ones, dropping some. In the table there are about 150,000 clones, 85% to 90% of which are singletons. Sequencing was performed on peripheral blood. The receptors originated from a woman aged 80 or older with COVID-19, enrolled during active disease. CDR3s include the opening cysteine and the closing phenylalanine or tryptophan. The D gene is left open where the match is weak. Clone size is stated in some rows and not others, as once, few, many or a class when expanded.

V gene	J gene	clone size	D gene	CDR3 protein	CDR3 DNA
TRBV28	TRBJ1-2	few	TRBD1	CASSRTGALGWHTF	TGTGCCAGCAGTCGGACAGGGGCTTTGGGGTGGCACACCTTC
TRBV7-2	TRBJ2-1	.	TRBD2	CASSYRLAGDNEQFF	TGTGCCAGCAGCTACCGACTAGCGGGAGACAATGAGCAGTTCTTC
TRBV6-5	TRBJ2-7	.	TRBD1	CASRKGQGVKQYF	TGTGCCAGCAGGAAGGGACAGGGGGTTAAGCAGTACTTC
TRBV28	TRBJ2-5	.	TRBD2	CASRPLLKGGETQYF	TGTGCCAGCAGACCCCTCCTGAAGGGAGGGGAGACCCAGTACTTC
TRBV5-1	TRBJ2-1	.	.	CASSGLDEQFF	TGCGCCAGCAGCGGACTGGATGAGCAGTTCTTC
TRBV11-3	TRBJ2-1	.	.	CASSLSPSSYNEQFF	TGTGCCAGCAGCTTATCCCCGAGCTCCTACAATGAGCAGTTCTTC
TRBV6-5	TRBJ2-5	.	TRBD2	CASGDSGVFGAQYF	TGTGCCAGCGGGGATAGCGGGGTCTTTGGGGCCCAGTACTTC
TRBV9	TRBJ1-2	.	.	CASSVGPDSNYGYTF	TGTGCCAGCAGCGTAGGCCCGGACAGTAACTATGGCTACACCTTC
TRBV13	TRBJ2-2	.	TRBD2	CASSLGAGAFGGELFF	TGTGCCAGCAGCTTAGGTGCGGGAGCGTTCGGCGGGGAGCTGTTTTTT
TRBV7-2	TRBJ2-3	.	.	CASSLVPSDTDTQYF	TGTGCCAGCAGCTTAGTACCTAGCGACACAGATACGCAGTATTTT
TRBV18	TRBJ1-3	.	.	CASSPRELGRGSGNTIYF	TGTGCCAGCTCACCACGGGAGCTCGGCCGGGGCTCTGGAAACACCATATATTTT
TRBV27	TRBJ1-6	.	.	CASSLQGYNSPLHF	TGTGCCAGCAGTTTACAGGGCTATAATTCACCCCTCCACTTT
TRBV7-2	TRBJ1-5	.	.	CASSLEAGLNQPQHF	TGTGCCAGCAGCTTAGAGGCAGGACTCAATCAGCCCCAGCATTTT
TRBV11-3	TRBJ1-1	.	.	CASSRNRASELTEAFF	TGTGCCAGCAGCCGAAACAGGGCCTCCGAACTCACTGAAGCTTTCTTT
TRBV6-5	TRBJ1-6	.	TRBD1	CASSYGQDNSPLHF	TGTGCCAGCAGTTACGGACAGGATAATTCACCCCTCCACTTT
TRBV5-1	TRBJ2-1	.	TRBD2	CASSLGLAGASSSYNEQFF	TGCGCCAGCAGCCTGGGACTAGCGGGAGCCTCAAGCTCCTACAATGAGCAGTTCTTC
TRBV19	TRBJ1-2	.	.	CASSAFFRDVDGYTF	TGTGCCAGTAGTGCTTTTTTCAGGGATGTCGATGGCTACACCTTC
TRBV5-1	TRBJ2-3	once	TRBD2	CASSSGTSDRTDTQYF	TGCGCCAGCAGCTCCGGGACTAGCGACCGCACAGATACGCAGTATTTT
TRBV19	TRBJ2-7	.	.	CASSICVGPFLYEQYF	TGTGCCAGTAGTATTTGTGTGGGCCCTTTCCTTTACGAGCAGTACTTC
TRBV9	TRBJ2-7	.	TRBD2	CASSVGTSGSYEQYF	TGTGCCAGCAGCGTAGGGACTAGCGGGAGCTACGAGCAGTACTTC
TRBV7-2	TRBJ2-7	.	TRBD2	CASSLALAGAPLEQYF	TGTGCCAGCAGCTTAGCGCTAGCGGGAGCACCCTTAGAGCAGTACTTC
TRBV19	TRBJ1-1	.	.	CASSTRGTEAFF	TGTGCCAGTAGTACCAGGGGCACTGAAGCTTTCTTT
TRBV5-1	TRBJ2-7	.	TRBD1	CASSLGQAPSEQYF	TGCGCCAGCAGCCTGGGACAGGCCCCTTCCGAGCAGTACTTC
TRBV5-1	TRBJ2-2	.	.	CASSLVRGTMNTGELFF	TGCGCCAGCAGCTTGGTGCGGGGAACAATGAACACCGGGGAGCTGTTTTTT
TRBV6-6	TRBJ1-1	.	TRBD1	CASSYSGTDTEAFF	TGTGCCAGCAGTTACTCCGGGACAGATACTGAAGCTTTCTTT
TRBV9	TRBJ1-4	.	TRBD1	CASSSNHQTGWEKLFF	TGTGCCAGCAGCTCTAATCACCAGACAGGGTGGGAAAAACTGTTTTTT
TRBV2	TRBJ2-1	.	TRBD2	CASAGTSGINEQFF	TGTGCCAGCGCGGGGACTAGCGGAATCAATGAGCAGTTCTTC
TRBV6-5	TRBJ1-5	.	.	CASSYRHGPQHF	TGTGCCAGCAGTTACCGACATGGGCCCCAGCATTTT
TRBV7-7	TRBJ2-5	.	.	CASSSSRPAQETQYF	TGTGCCAGCAGCTCGAGCCGTCCTGCCCAAGAGACCCAGTACTTC
TRBV19	TRBJ1-1	.	TRBD1	CASNTGGGRTEAFF	TGTGCCAGTAACACAGGGGGAGGACGAACTGAAGCTTTCTTT
TRBV27	TRBJ2-1	.	.	CASSLSGQYNEQFF	TGTGCCAGCAGTTTATCCGGACAGTACAATGAGCAGTTCTTC
TRBV7-9	TRBJ1-1	.	.	CASSLGGVNTEAFF	TGTGCCAGCAGCTTAGGGGGGGTGAACACTGAAGCTTTCTTT
TRBV3-1/TRBV3-2	TRBJ2-2	.	TRBD2	CASSPGLAALVGTGELFF	TGTGCCAGCAGCCCGGGACTAGCGGCTTTAGTCGGCACCGGGGAGCTGTTTTTT
TRBV7-6	TRBJ2-7	.	.	CASSLSEYEQYF	TGTGCCAGCAGCTTATCTGAGTACGAGCAGTACTTC
TRBV9	TRBJ1-2	.	.	CASSADSPLADGYTF	TGTGCCAGCAGCGCGGACAGTCCCTTGGCGGATGGCTACACCTTC
TRBV10-3	TRBJ1-2	.	.	CAAFDYGYTF	TGTGCCGCGTTTGATTATGGCTACACCTTC
TRBV7-2	TRBJ1-1	.	TRBD1	CASRRDRNTEAFF	TGTGCCAGCAGGCGGGACAGGAACACTGAAGCTTTCTTT
TRBV29-1	TRBJ2-7	.	TRBD1	CSVGQGQYEQYF	TGCAGCGTAGGACAGGGTCAATACGAGCAGTACTTC
TRBV7-9	TRBJ2-7	.	.	CASSSAYEQYF	TGTGCCAGCAGCTCTGCCTACGAGCAGTACTTC
TRBV6-5	TRBJ1-1	.	.	CASSLEGARNEAFF	TGTGCCAGCAGTTTAGAGGGAGCAAGAAATGAAGCTTTCTTT
TRBV27	TRBJ2-2	.	.	CASSPRQLNTGELFF	TGTGCCAGCAGTCCCCGACAGTTGAACACCGGGGAGCTGTTTTTT
TRBV7-3	TRBJ1-3	few	.	CASSLSTGSGNTIYF	TGTGCCAGCAGCTTATCAACAGGCTCTGGAAACACCATATATTTT
TRBV21-1	TRBJ2-7	.	.	CASIPDRGLYEQYF	TGTGCCAGCATCCCGGACAGGGGGCTCTACGAGCAGTACTTC
TRBV7-3	TRBJ1-1	.	.	CASSLGQNTEAFF	TGTGCCAGCAGCTTAGGACAGAACACTGAAGCTTTCTTT
TRBV7-9	TRBJ1-1	.	TRBD1	CASSLRDRGSGAFF	TGTGCCAGCAGCCTCCGGGACAGGGGTTCTGGAGCTTTCTTT
TRBV5-6	TRBJ2-5	.	.	CASSGMGLLQETQYF	TGTGCCAGCAGCGGAATGGGACTCCTTCAAGAGACCCAGTACTTC
TRBV7-9	TRBJ1-1	.	.	CASSAGRMNTEAFF	TGTGCCAGCAGCGCGGGACGGATGAACACTGAAGCTTTCTTT
TRBV19	TRBJ2-4	.	.	CASNKGSKNIQYF	TGTGCCAGTAATAAGGGGTCCAAAAACATTCAGTACTTC
TRBV7-2	TRBJ1-2	.	TRBD1	CASSLLGTGFGYTF	TGTGCCAGCAGCTTATTAGGGACAGGGTTTGGCTACACCTTC
TRBV28	TRBJ1-3	.	.	CASRGRGGNTIYF	TGTGCCAGCCGGGGGAGGGGTGGAAACACCATATATTTT
TRBV19	TRBJ1-5	.	TRBD1	CASRNPQGAGNQPQHF	TGTGCCAGTAGAAATCCACAGGGGGCCGGTAATCAGCCCCAGCATTTT
TRBV5-4	TRBJ2-5	.	.	CASSLDRTASQETQYF	TGTGCCAGCAGCTTGGACCGGACAGCTTCCCAAGAGACCCAGTACTTC
TRBV6-1	TRBJ2-7	once	.	CASSEITSPRTSYEQYF	TGTGCCAGCAGTGAAATAACTAGCCCCAGAACCTCCTACGAGCAGTACTTC
TRBV5-1	TRBJ1-2	.	TRBD1	CASSQSGDSYNYGYTF	TGCGCCAGCAGCCAGTCCGGGGACAGTTATAACTATGGCTACACCTTC
TRBV10-3	TRBJ2-2	.	TRBD2	CAGAAGVNTGELFF	TGTGCCGGAGCGGCGGGAGTGAACACCGGGGAGCTGTTTTTT